This TCR beta chain was captured in a study of T cell responses to AZD1222 COVID-19 vaccine. Libraries were prepared by immunoSEQ multiplex PCR; TCRdb keeps only in-frame clonotypes and omits some of them. Among some 130,000 clones, around 90% were seen once, and the ten largest hold over 2.5%. This TCR was recovered from an adult in good health. The sample in question was peripheral blood, obtained on day 0 of AZD1222 vaccination.

CDR3 DNA: TGTGCCACCAACGCCGGGACCCGAAGAAATGAAAAACTGTTTTTT. Its protein product is CATNAGTRRNEKLFF. The V call is TRBV15, the J call TRBJ1-4, with a possible D match to TRBD1 (5 bases). V was shortened by 7 bases and J by 5 bases, with 17 bases between the two germline ends. The CDR3 is 15 amino acids. Germline V gives CDR1 LNHNV, CDR2 YYDKDF (reference sequence).